This T cell receptor (beta chain) was obtained from a study of shared clonotypes between healthy human individuals. The authors loaded 150 to 250 ng DNA, 25,000 to 30,000 T cell genomes, into sorted-subset replicate PCRs. Clones were sequenced by immunoSEQ multiplex PCR, and TCRdb holds only the in-frame ones, with some missing. The table records about 1.5 million clones, around 98% of them present only once. V lost 0 bases and J lost 2, with 12 bases in between. The CDR3 is 15 amino acids. Per germline, CDR1 SGHKS and CDR2 YYEKEE (reference sequence). Naive CD45RA+ and memory CD45RA-negative subsets were split from CD4+ cells.

The origin of this receptor is a man between 25 and 39 years old in good health. The sample comprised naive CD4+ T cells sorted from blood. Stated subset: CD45RA+ positively selected. V gene TRBV5-5 combines with J gene TRBJ2-7, with D possibly matching TRBD1 (6 bases). CDR3 in amino acids: CASSLAGQSTYEQYF. The CDR3 nucleotides read TGTGCCAGCAGCTTGGCCGGACAGTCAACCTACGAGCAGTACTTC. Supplemented by reference TRBV5-5 and TRBJ2-7, the full variable domain reads DAGVTQSPTHLIKTRGQQVTLRCSPISGHKSVSWYQQVLGQGPQFIFQYYEKEERGRGNFPDRFSARQFPNYSSELNVNALLLGDSALYLCASSLAGQSTYEQYFGPGTRLTVT.